What follows are 26 T cell receptor beta chains derived from one specimen sequenced in a study of CD8 T cell repertoires and HIV-1 epitope variants (dated by TCRdb to 2020 to 2021). Receptor libraries were prepared by the immunoSEQ multiplex PCR assay. TCRdb holds this immuneACCESS table with in-frame rearrangements only. Some clones are missing; in checked studies, unresolved V genes explain under half, and the rest has no known cause. The sample table lists some 5,000 clones, about three fifths of them with a count of one. The ten largest clones represent 40% to 45% of the sample. Their antigen targets remain unknown. The specimen was cultured CD8+ T cells derived from PBMCs. These TCRs come from a male donor with HIV.

This sequence joins TRBV6-5 and TRBJ1-1; a weak D match, TRBD1 (6 bases). Germline CDR1 and CDR2: MNHEY and SVGAGI. The CDR3 extends over 15 amino acids. V was trimmed by 5 bases and J by 4 bases, leaving 17 bases between them. CDR3 DNA sequence: TGTGCCAGCAGTCCGCTGGGGACATTCGGCACTGAAGCTTTCTTT. This encodes CASSPLGTFGTEAFF.

This clone was seen a handful of times. The chain uses TRBV18 and TRBJ1-6, with no clear D. The CDR3 contains 13 residues. In germline, CDR1 is KGHSH, CDR2 LQKENI. Trimming pared 3 bases from V and 7 bases from J, leaving 7 bases between. CDR3 protein: CASSPRENSPLHF. CDR3 nucleotides: TGTGCCAGCTCACCCCGGGAAAATTCACCCCTCCACTTT.

J is TRBJ2-7 and V is TRBV5-4, with D perhaps TRBD1 (8 bases). Germline lookup yields CDR1 SGHNT and CDR2 YYREEE (reference sequence). The CDR3 spans 14 residues. V was pared by 1 base and J by 3 bases, with 11 bases between. CDR3 nucleotides: TGTGCCAGCAGCTTGACAGGGGGGGACTACGAGCAGTACTTC. As protein: CASSLTGGDYEQYF.

The chain uses TRBV19 and TRBJ2-7; 9 nucleotides line up with TRBD2. J was trimmed by 0 bases and V by 3 bases; bases with no gene match: 3. This CDR3 contains 15 residues. The germline V gene has CDR1 LNHDA and CDR2 SQIVND (reference sequence). The CDR3 loop reads CASSISGGPSYEQYF. CDR3 DNA: TGTGCCAGTAGTATTAGCGGGGGCCCCTCCTACGAGCAGTACTTC.

The chain uses TRBV11-2 and TRBJ2-2; D gene unclear. The CDR3 consists of 15 residues. Trimming shortened V by 5 bases and J by 5 bases, and 15 bases separated the two germline ends. Per germline, CDR1 SGHAT and CDR2 FQNNGV. The CDR3 is CASSPGRMRTGELFF. Here the CDR3 DNA reads TGTGCCAGCAGCCCCGGACGGATGAGGACCGGGGAGCTGTTTTTT.

DNA of the CDR3: TGTGCCAGCAGCTTAGATTGGCTAGCGACGAGCTCCTACAATGAGCAGTTCTTC. Its protein product is CASSLDWLATSSYNEQFF. This chain connects TRBV11-2 to TRBJ2-1; weak D call: TRBD2 (6 bases). The germline V gene encodes CDR1 SGHAT and CDR2 FQNNGV. The CDR3 runs to 18 residues. V lost 0 bases and J lost 0, with 15 bases in between.

The CDR3 is CASSPAGSSRTDTQYF. CDR3 in DNA: TGTGCCAGCAGCCCCGCAGGGTCCTCACGCACAGATACGCAGTATTTT. The rearrangement links TRBV7-9 to TRBJ2-3, with TRBD1 as a possible D gene (5 bases). Trimming removed 5 bases at V and 1 base at J, with 16 bases between. Germline CDR1 and CDR2: SEHNR and FQNEAQ (reference sequence). The CDR3 runs to 16 residues.

The chain uses TRBV5-1 and TRBJ2-5; D gene uncertain. The CDR3 is made up of 13 amino acids. Germline CDR1 reads SGHRS; CDR2 reads YFSETQ. Trimming removed 1 base from V and 5 bases from J, with 9 bases in between. The CDR3 region has the DNA TGCGCCAGCAGCTTGCCCAGCGTGGAGACCCAGTACTTC. It codes for CASSLPSVETQYF.

This chain connects TRBV7-6 to TRBJ2-1; D might be TRBD1 (7 bases). In germline, CDR1 is SGHVS, CDR2 FNYEAQ. V was clipped by 5 bases and J by 5 bases, with 16 bases between them. CDR3 length: 15 amino acids. The CDR3 loop is CASSAGRGDNNEQFF. CDR3 bases: TGTGCCAGCAGCGCAGGCAGGGGGGATAACAATGAGCAGTTCTTC.

A few counts support this clone. This sequence joins TRBV7-9 and TRBJ1-2; weak D call: TRBD1 (6 bases). Trimming left V 5 bases short and J 7 bases short, with 14 bases between. Germline CDR1 and CDR2: SEHNR and FQNEAQ (reference sequence). This CDR3 has 13 residues. The CDR3 nucleotides read TGTGCCAGCAGCGGCGGGCAGGGGAGTGGCTACACCTTC. This gives the protein CASSGGQGSGYTF.

This chain links TRBV6-6 with TRBJ2-2; no firm D call. In germline, CDR1 is MNHNY, CDR2 SVGAGI (reference sequence). The CDR3 is made up of 12 amino acids. V shed 0 bases and J shed 5 bases, with 1 base lying between them. The CDR3 sequence: CASSYSTGELFF. CDR3 sequence (DNA): TGTGCCAGCAGTTACTCGACCGGGGAGCTGTTTTTT.

The J gene is TRBJ2-7, the V gene TRBV4-2; 7 bases agree with TRBD2. The CDR3 spans 15 residues. Germline loops: CDR1 LGHNA, CDR2 YNFKEQ. The J segment lost 6 bases and the V segment lost 0 bases, leaving 8 bases of the junction unmatched. The CDR3 nucleotides read TGTGCCAGCAGCCAAGAGGGAGGGGCGGCTTTCGAGCAGTACTTC. Translating gives CASSQEGGAAFEQYF.

The chain combines TRBV28 with TRBJ1-5, with 11 nucleotides matching TRBD1. V lost 3 bases and J lost 4; bases outside the gene matches: 8. The CDR3 loop spans 17 amino acids. Germline CDR1 and CDR2: MDHEN and SYDVKM. The CDR3 DNA is TGTGCCAGCAGTTTTTTGTCGGACAGGGGGCTAAATCAGCCCCAGCATTTT. This encodes CASSFLSDRGLNQPQHF.

The CDR3 reads CASSQTGTDLYEQYF. Written as DNA, the CDR3 is TGTGCCAGCAGTCAAACCGGGACAGACCTCTACGAGCAGTACTTC. The chain uses TRBV28 and TRBJ2-7; 7 nucleotides align to TRBD1. The CDR3 consists of 15 residues. Germline V gives CDR1 MDHEN, CDR2 SYDVKM. V shed 5 bases, J shed 3 bases, and the junction held 10 bases outside the gene matches.

This clone was recorded once. The V and J genes are TRBV10-2 and TRBJ2-7; D may correspond to TRBD1 or TRBD2 (6 bases each). V lost 3 bases to trimming and J lost 4 bases, with 13 bases between them. The CDR3 sequence is 14 residues long. Germline-derived CDR1 and CDR2 are WSHSY and SAAADI. As DNA, the CDR3 is TGCGCCAGCAGTGAAGGGGGGTTGATTTACGAGCAGTACTTC. This gives the protein CASSEGGLIYEQYF.

In this sample, this clone is medium-sized. V usage is TRBV19 and J usage is TRBJ1-1; possibly TRBD1 for D (5 bases). The CDR3 loop spans 14 amino acids. V was pared by 3 bases and J by 7 bases, with 15 bases between. The germline gives CDR1 LNHDA, CDR2 SQIVND (reference sequence). The CDR3 region has the DNA TGTGCCAGTAGTATTGGCGGGGCAGCCCTTGAAGCTTTCTTT. This codes for CASSIGGAALEAFF.

The chain employs TRBV4-2 and TRBJ1-3, with D possibly being TRBD1 (5 bases). This CDR3 contains 16 residues. CDR1 is LGHNA, CDR2 YNFKEQ, per germline. Trimming stripped 0 bases from V and 0 bases from J, with 9 bases between. The CDR3 spells CASSQDRASSGNTIYF. CDR3 nucleotides: TGTGCCAGCAGCCAAGACAGGGCCAGCTCTGGAAACACCATATATTTT.

The chain couples TRBV13 to TRBJ2-7; D is unresolved. Trimming removed 3 bases at V and 5 bases at J, with 17 bases between. The CDR3 totals 15 residues. Germline CDR1 PRHDT, CDR2 FYEKMQ (reference sequence). The CDR3 reads CASSFSVSLGNEQYF. CDR3 in DNA: TGTGCCAGCAGCTTCTCCGTCTCGCTGGGAAACGAGCAGTACTTC.

The chain employs TRBV6-1 and TRBJ2-2, with D perhaps TRBD2 (6 bases). This CDR3 is 15 amino acids long. The germline V and J ends were trimmed by 6 bases and 2 bases, with 13 bases remaining between them. Germline CDR1 reads MNHNS; CDR2 reads SASEGT. Written as DNA, the CDR3 is TGTGCCAGCAGCTCCGGGACTCTTAACACCGGGGAGCTGTTTTTT. As protein: CASSSGTLNTGELFF.

V usage is TRBV27 and J usage is TRBJ2-7; perhaps TRBD2 as D (5 bases). CDR3 length: 13 residues. V was cut by 5 bases and J by 7 bases, with 15 bases left in between. Looked up from germline, CDR1 is MNHEY and CDR2 is SMNVEV (reference sequence). Written as DNA, the CDR3 is TGTGCCAGCAGTATGGGGAGCGTGTGGGAGCAGTACTTC. It translates to CASSMGSVWEQYF.

The chain uses TRBV15 and TRBJ1-2; no reliable D call. This CDR3 spans 15 amino acids. The V end was cut by 0 bases, the J end by 0 bases, with 8 bases between. Per germline, CDR1 LNHNV and CDR2 YYDKDF (reference sequence). In DNA form, the CDR3 reads TGTGCCACCAGCAGAGAAGTCCTTTCTAACTATGGCTACACCTTC. It yields the protein CATSREVLSNYGYTF.

The chain combines TRBV4-1 with TRBJ1-2, with 8 bases aligning to TRBD1. The CDR3 has 17 residues. Trimming at V came to 0 bases and at J to 4 bases, leaving 10 bases not matched to a gene. Germline assignment: CDR1 MGHRA and CDR2 YSYEKL. The CDR3 spells CASSQDPQGAQSYGYTF. CDR3 sequence (DNA): TGCGCCAGCAGCCAAGATCCGCAGGGGGCGCAAAGCTATGGCTACACCTTC.

Comment on this clone: The CDR3 does not end in the conserved phenylalanine or tryptophan, so this is likely a read error. This chain uses TRBV7-9 with TRBJ2-7; 11 nucleotides match TRBD1. Per the germline V gene, CDR1 is SEHNR and CDR2 is FQNEAQ (reference sequence). The CDR3 has 17 amino acids. CDR3 sequence: CASSLAGLGQGAYEQYL. DNA for the CDR3: TGCGCCAGCAGCTTAGCAGGACTAGGACAGGGGGCTTATGAGCAGTACCTC.

This clone was found a few times. The gene calls are TRBV7-9 and TRBJ2-7; D is uncertain. This CDR3 region has 14 residues. Per the germline V gene, CDR1 is SEHNR and CDR2 is FQNEAQ (reference sequence). Trimming took off 4 bases at V and 5 bases at J, with 15 bases between the two ends. CDR3 sequence: CASSSVRRPDEQYF. In DNA form, the CDR3 reads TGTGCCAGCAGCTCAGTCCGAAGACCGGACGAGCAGTACTTC.

The chain employs TRBV9 and TRBJ2-2; 8 bases line up with TRBD2. The length of the CDR3 is 15 residues. Germline values: CDR1 SGDLS, CDR2 YYNGEE. The V gene end was trimmed by 1 base and the J gene end by 6 bases; junction bases not matched to a gene: 5. CDR3 nucleotide sequence: TGTGCCAGCAGCGTAAGCGGGGGTGGTTCCGGGGAGCTGTTTTTT. Its translation: CASSVSGGGSGELFF.

The chain couples TRBV19 to TRBJ1-2; D is undetermined. CDR3 length equals 13 residues. Trimming shortened V by 3 bases and J by 2 bases, and 7 bases separated the two germline ends. CDR1 LNHDA and CDR2 SQIVND come from the germline V gene (reference sequence). CDR3 residues: CASSISANYGYTF. The DNA of the CDR3 is TGTGCCAGTAGTATTTCAGCGAACTATGGCTACACCTTC.